This TCR beta chain was sequenced in a study of tumor-infiltrating lymphocytes in localized non-small cell lung cancer. For the study at large: Resected tumor was paired with non-adjacent uninvolved lung from the same patient.

TCRdb's table, derived via immunoSEQ multiplex PCR, lists solely in-frame clones and lacks some. The table lists about 12,000 clones, 66% of them singletons, with more than 6% in the top ten. J was trimmed by 10 bases and V by 5 bases; bases with no gene match: 15. The CDR3 totals 17 residues. The germline CDR1 and CDR2 sequences are SEHNR and FQNEAQ (reference sequence). Sequenced material: lung tumor tissue. V usage is TRBV7-9 and J usage is TRBJ2-1; 12 nucleotides match TRBD2. The receptor was derived from a human donor with non-small cell lung cancer. The CDR3 DNA is TGTGCCAGCAGCCGAACAGAGACTAGCGGGAGAGCCGGCGAGCAGTTCTTC. Protein: CASSRTETSGRAGEQFF.